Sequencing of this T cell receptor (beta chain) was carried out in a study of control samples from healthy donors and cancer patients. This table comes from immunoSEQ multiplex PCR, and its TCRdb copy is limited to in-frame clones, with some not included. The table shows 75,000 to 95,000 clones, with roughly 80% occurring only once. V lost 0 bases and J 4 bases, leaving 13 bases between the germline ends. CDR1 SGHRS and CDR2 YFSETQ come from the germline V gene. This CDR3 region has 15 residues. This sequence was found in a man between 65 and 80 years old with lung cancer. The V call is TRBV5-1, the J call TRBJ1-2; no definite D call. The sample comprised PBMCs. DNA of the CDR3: TGCGCCAGCAGCTTGGATCTGGCAGGTTTCTATGGCTACACCTTC. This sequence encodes CASSLDLAGFYGYTF.